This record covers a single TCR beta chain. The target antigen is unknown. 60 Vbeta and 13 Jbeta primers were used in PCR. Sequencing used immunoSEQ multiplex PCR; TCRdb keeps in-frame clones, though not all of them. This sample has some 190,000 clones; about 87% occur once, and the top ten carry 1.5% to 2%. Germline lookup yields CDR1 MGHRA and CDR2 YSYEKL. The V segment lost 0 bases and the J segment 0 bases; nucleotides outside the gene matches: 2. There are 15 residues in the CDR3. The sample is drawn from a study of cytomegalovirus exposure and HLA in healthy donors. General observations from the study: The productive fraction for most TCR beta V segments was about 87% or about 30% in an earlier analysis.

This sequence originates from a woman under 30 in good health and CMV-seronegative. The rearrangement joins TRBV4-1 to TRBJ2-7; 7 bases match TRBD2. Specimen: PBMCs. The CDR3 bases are TGCGCCAGCAGCCAAGATCGCGGGGGCTCCTACGAGCAGTACTTC. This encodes CASSQDRGGSYEQYF.